What follows are 12 T cell receptor beta chains derived from one specimen sequenced in a study of cytomegalovirus exposure and HLA in healthy donors. Use of 60 Vbeta and 13 Jbeta primers characterized the PCR. Assay: immunoSEQ multiplex PCR; the TCRdb copy retains only in-frame clones and omits some. In the table there are 150,000 to 200,000 clones, 81% of which are singletons. The sample was PBMCs. The receptors were sampled from a woman in her late teens or twenties in good health and CMV-seropositive.

The chain employs TRBV25-1 and TRBJ1-6; TRBD1 agrees at 9 bases. V shed 3 bases, J shed 6 bases, and the junction held 9 bases outside the gene matches. Germline V gene data show CDR1 as MGHDK and CDR2 as SYGVNS. The CDR3 length is 17 residues. Here the CDR3 reads CASSENWGQGSNSPLHF. In nucleotides, the CDR3 is TGTGCCAGCAGTGAGAACTGGGGACAGGGTAGTAATTCACCCCTCCACTTT. Using reference TRBV25-1 and TRBJ1-6 for the parts outside the CDR3, the full variable domain is EADIYQTPRYLVIGTGKKITLECSQTMGHDKMYWYQQDPGMELHLIHYSYGVNSTEKGDLSSESTVSRIRTEHFPLTLESARPSHTSQYLCASSENWGQGSNSPLHFGNGTRLTVT.

This sequence joins TRBV30 and TRBJ1-6; 7 nucleotides line up with TRBD1. The CDR3 has 14 residues. CDR1 GTSNPN and CDR2 SVGIG come from the germline V gene (reference sequence). J gave up 8 bases and V 2 bases, and 6 bases lay outside the gene matches. CDR3 sequence reads: CAWSPRQGDSPLHF. The CDR3 DNA is TGTGCCTGGAGTCCTAGACAGGGAGATTCACCCCTCCACTTT. The whole variable domain, remainder taken from reference TRBV30 and TRBJ1-6, is SQTIHQWPATLVQPVGSPLSLECTVEGTSNPNLYWYRQAAGRGLQLLFYSVGIGQISSEVPQNLSASRPQDRQFILSSKKLLLSDSGFYLCAWSPRQGDSPLHFGNGTRLTVT.

The chain is built from TRBV6-1 and TRBJ1-2; the match to TRBD1 covers 8 bases. CDR3 size: 14 residues. Germline-derived CDR1 and CDR2 are MNHNS and SASEGT. The J segment lost 3 bases and the V segment lost 4 bases, leaving 4 bases of the junction unmatched. CDR3 coding DNA: TGTGCCAGCAGTGTAGACAGGGGCGACTATGGCTACACCTTC. Translated, it gives CASSVDRGDYGYTF.

This clone was counted a single time. The V call is TRBV5-4, the J call TRBJ2-1; 12 nucleotides line up with TRBD2. Germline V lookup: CDR1 SGHNT, CDR2 YYREEE (reference sequence). The CDR3 loop spans 16 amino acids. The J segment lost 2 bases and the V segment lost 4 bases, leaving 4 bases of the junction unmatched. The CDR3 nucleotides are TGTGCCAGCAGCAAGCTAGCGGGGGGGCCCTACAATGAGCAGTTCTTC. Amino acid sequence: CASSKLAGGPYNEQFF.

The gene calls are TRBV19 and TRBJ2-6; 7 nucleotides agree with TRBD1. The CDR3 runs 17 residues. CDR1 is LNHDA and CDR2 is SQIVND in the germline V gene (reference sequence). Losses at the gene ends were 5 bases for V and 3 bases for J; bases not matched to a gene: 10. The CDR3 nucleotides read TGTGCCAGTAGTTTACCGACAGGGATCGGTGGGGCCAACGTCCTGACTTTC. Translated: CASSLPTGIGGANVLTF.

The chain recombines TRBV7-2 with TRBJ2-5, with D maybe TRBD2 (7 bases). Germline V gives CDR1 SGHTA, CDR2 FQGNSA. V gave up 7 bases and J gave up 1 base, with 16 bases separating them. The CDR3 runs 15 residues. The CDR3 is CASKMGGAPQETQYF. The CDR3 DNA is TGTGCCAGCAAAATGGGGGGGGCTCCCCAAGAGACCCAGTACTTC. Drawing the rest from reference TRBV7-2 and TRBJ2-5, the complete variable domain is GAGVSQSPSNKVTEKGKDVELRCDPISGHTALYWYRQSLGQGLEFLIYFQGNSAPDKSGLPSDRFSAERTGGSVSTLTIQRTQQEDSAVYLCASKMGGAPQETQYFGPGTRLLVL.

The gene calls are TRBV18 and TRBJ2-1; 9 nucleotides line up with TRBD2. This CDR3 comprises 16 residues. Per germline, CDR1 KGHSH and CDR2 LQKENI. The V segment lost 6 bases and the J segment 8 bases; nucleotides outside the gene matches: 14. CDR3 amino acids: CASSLSPGGGADEQFF. In DNA, the CDR3 is TGTGCCAGCTCCCTGTCACCCGGCGGGGGGGCAGATGAGCAGTTCTTC. The complete variable domain, with remaining parts taken from reference TRBV18 and TRBJ2-1, reads NAGVMQNPRHLVRRRGQEARLRCSPMKGHSHVYWYRQLPEEGLKFMVYLQKENIIDESGMPKERFSAEFPKEGPSILRIQQVVRGDSAAYFCASSLSPGGGADEQFFGPGTRLTVL.

The chain recombines TRBV13 with TRBJ2-5; a weak D match, TRBD2 (5 bases). The CDR3 covers 13 residues. Germline CDR1 and CDR2: PRHDT and FYEKMQ (reference sequence). V was pared by 1 base and J by 8 bases, with 11 bases between. CDR3: CASSLAGKRTQYF. The CDR3, as DNA: TGTGCCAGCAGCTTAGCGGGAAAGAGAACCCAGTACTTC. The variable domain in full, completed from reference TRBV13 and TRBJ2-5, reads AAGVIQSPRHLIKEKRETATLKCYPIPRHDTVYWYQQGPGQDPQFLISFYEKMQSDKGSIPDRFSAQQFSDYHSELNMSSLELGDSALYFCASSLAGKRTQYFGPGTRLLVL.

The rearrangement joins TRBV19 to TRBJ1-6; D unresolved. The CDR3 has 15 amino acids. The V end was cut by 5 bases, the J end by 0 bases, with 8 bases between. The germline CDR1 and CDR2 sequences are LNHDA and SQIVND (reference sequence). The CDR3 reads CASSSRSSYNSPLHF. For the CDR3, the DNA is TGTGCCAGTAGTTCTCGTAGCTCCTATAATTCACCCCTCCACTTT.

The chain carries TRBV28 and TRBJ2-5; D unclear. CDR3 length equals 12 residues. Germline CDR1 is MDHEN and CDR2 is SYDVKM. V was pared by 5 bases and J by 3 bases, with 7 bases between. The CDR3 DNA reads as TGTGCCAGCAGTCAGAGCGAAGAGACCCAGTACTTC. Protein sequence: CASSQSEETQYF.

The rearrangement uses TRBV5-6 and TRBJ2-1, with TRBD2 identical over 9 bases. The CDR3 spans 15 residues. Germline assignment: CDR1 SGHDT and CDR2 YYEEEE. J lost 5 bases, V lost 5 bases, and 8 bases had no gene match. The chain's CDR3 is CASREGLARNNEQFF. The CDR3 DNA reads TGTGCCAGCAGGGAGGGACTAGCCCGAAACAATGAGCAGTTCTTC.

This clone has a handful of counts. The junction does not match germline at one end; this may be a read error. The rearrangement uses TRBV28 and TRBJ2-3, with no clear D. Germline V gene data show CDR1 as MDHEN and CDR2 as SYDVKM. The CDR3 is 12 amino acids. In DNA form, the CDR3 reads TGTGCCAGCAGTTTTGGCTCATTCACGCCGTATTTT. Protein: CASSFGSFTPYF.